The 16 T cell receptor beta chains in this list originate from one sample, sequenced in a study of cytomegalovirus exposure and HLA in healthy donors. The primer mix had 60 Vbeta and 13 Jbeta primers. Measured with immunoSEQ multiplex PCR; TCRdb has only the in-frame clones, and not every one. The table includes 90,000 to 140,000 clones, 80% to 85% detected once. Sequenced input: PBMCs. Receptor source: a man under 40 in good health and CMV-seropositive.

The chain combines TRBV27 with TRBJ2-3; TRBD1 agrees at 10 bases. Germline values: CDR1 MNHEY, CDR2 SMNVEV (reference sequence). CDR3 size: 15 residues. V dropped 5 bases and J dropped 2; count of bases not matched to a gene: 4. The chain's CDR3 is CASSPDRGPTDTQYF. Written as DNA, the CDR3 is TGTGCCAGCAGTCCCGACAGGGGGCCCACAGATACGCAGTATTTT.

Here the CDR3 DNA reads TGCGCCAGCAGTACCACCCTGAGCGACACTGAAGCTTTCTTT. It is translated as CASSTTLSDTEAFF. The V and J genes are TRBV5-1 and TRBJ1-1; no definite D call. Looked up from germline, CDR1 is SGHRS and CDR2 is YFSETQ. The CDR3 runs to 14 residues. V dropped 5 bases and J dropped 3 bases, with 14 bases sitting between them.

The chain is built from TRBV6-1 and TRBJ1-6, with TRBD1 matching over 7 bases. The CDR3 runs to 15 residues. The ends lost 6 bases at V and 8 bases at J; junction bases unmatched: 10. From germline, CDR1 is MNHNS and CDR2 SASEGT. The CDR3 loop is CASRGPEGAYSPLHF. The CDR3 nucleotides read TGTGCCAGCAGGGGACCAGAGGGGGCTTATTCACCCCTCCACTTT.

The J gene is TRBJ2-5, the V gene TRBV10-3, with D possibly TRBD2 on 6 matching bases. V was trimmed by 3 bases and J by 5 bases, leaving 16 bases between them. The CDR3 has 15 amino acids. The V gene's germline CDR1 is ENHRY and CDR2 SYGVKD. DNA of the CDR3: TGTGCCATCAGTGATGCTGGCGGGGCCTCGGAGACCCAGTACTTC. Translation gives CAISDAGGASETQYF.

The chain is built from TRBV7-2 and TRBJ1-6, with 10 bases matching TRBD1. V gave up 3 bases and J gave up 4 bases; unmatched junction bases: 0. Germline V lookup: CDR1 SGHTA, CDR2 FQGNSA. This CDR3 comprises 15 residues. For the CDR3, the DNA is TGTGCCAGCAGCTTGGGACAGGGGTATAATTCACCCCTCCACTTT. This translates into CASSLGQGYNSPLHF. The variable domain in full, completed from reference TRBV7-2 and TRBJ1-6, reads GAGVSQSPSNKVTEKGKDVELRCDPISGHTALYWYRQSLGQGLEFLIYFQGNSAPDKSGLPSDRFSAERTGGSVSTLTIQRTQQEDSAVYLCASSLGQGYNSPLHFGNGTRLTVT.

J is TRBJ2-7 and V is TRBV7-3; 9 bases match TRBD2. The CDR3 covers 14 residues. Per germline, CDR1 SGHTA and CDR2 FQGTGA. V lost 2 bases, J lost 5 bases, and 4 bases stayed unmatched. CDR3 sequence: CASSLSRGGDEQYF. The CDR3 region has the DNA TGTGCCAGCAGCTTATCGCGGGGGGGAGACGAGCAGTACTTC.

V is TRBV27 and J is TRBJ1-4, with 7 bases fitting TRBD1. J lost 8 bases, V lost 7 bases, and 10 bases had no gene match. This CDR3 spans 14 amino acids. The V gene's germline CDR1 is MNHEY and CDR2 SMNVEV (reference sequence). The DNA of the CDR3 is TGTGCCAGCAAAGGGCGACAGGGCGGGGAAAAACTGTTTTTT. Protein sequence: CASKGRQGGEKLFF.

The J gene is TRBJ1-2, the V gene TRBV7-9, with 7 nucleotides matching TRBD1. V trimming: 4 bases; J trimming: 8 bases; junction bases outside the gene matches: 7. The CDR3 contains 13 residues. Germline V CDR1 and CDR2: SEHNR, FQNEAQ (reference sequence). CDR3 coding DNA: TGTGCCAGCAGCTCCGGACAGGTGGGAGGCTACACCTTC. Translating it yields CASSSGQVGGYTF.

The chain carries TRBV5-4 and TRBJ1-1; 8 bases line up with TRBD1. The V and J ends lost 3 bases and 1 base, in that order; junction bases with no gene match: 5. The CDR3 consists of 15 residues. Germline CDR1 SGHNT, CDR2 YYREEE (reference sequence). The CDR3 is CASSSSGTGNTEAFF. CDR3 nucleotides: TGTGCCAGCAGCTCCTCCGGGACAGGGAACACTGAAGCTTTCTTT.

The chain carries TRBV7-9 and TRBJ2-3, with 8 bases identical to TRBD1. V shed 4 bases and J 3 bases; nucleotides not matched to a gene: 9. This CDR3 region has 16 residues. Per germline, CDR1 SEHNR and CDR2 FQNEAQ (reference sequence). CDR3 region: CASSSLWTGSTDTQYF. In DNA, the CDR3 is TGTGCCAGCAGCTCTCTCTGGACAGGGAGTACAGATACGCAGTATTTT.

The chain couples TRBV20-1 to TRBJ1-5; no clear D. This CDR3 spans 10 amino acids. Germline CDR1 DFQATT, CDR2 SNEGSKA (reference sequence). V gave up 6 bases and J gave up 11 bases, with 11 bases separating them. The CDR3 loop is CSARREAQHF. The CDR3 nucleotides read TGCAGTGCCAGACGTGAGGCCCAGCATTTT.

Of note for this clone: Different DNA sequences within this sample yield the same CDR3. The chain carries TRBV5-1 and TRBJ2-7, with a tentative D call TRBD1 (7 bases). V was cut by 0 bases and J by 5 bases, with 12 bases left in between. Germline V gene data show CDR1 as SGHRS and CDR2 as YFSETQ. CDR3 length: 14 residues. The CDR3, as DNA: TGCGCCAGCAGCTTGGGTCAGGGGGGCGACGAGCAGTACTTC. This gives the protein CASSLGQGGDEQYF.

About this clone itself: The sample has other DNA sequences that encode this CDR3 too. The chain is built from TRBV9 and TRBJ1-2, with D possibly TRBD1 on 6 matching bases. Trimming cost V 2 bases and J 1 base, with 6 bases left between them. In germline, CDR1 is SGDLS, CDR2 YYNGEE. The length of the CDR3 is 13 residues. CDR3 sequence reads: CASSVDSNYGYTF. DNA for the CDR3: TGTGCCAGCAGCGTGGACAGTAACTATGGCTACACCTTC.

The V gene is TRBV4-1, the J gene TRBJ2-7, with TRBD2 identical over 7 bases. J gave up 3 bases and V 1 base, and 3 bases lay outside the gene matches. This CDR3 has 14 residues. Looked up from germline, CDR1 is MGHRA and CDR2 is YSYEKL. The CDR3 loop is CASSQVRGDYEQYF. CDR3 bases: TGCGCCAGCAGCCAAGTACGGGGGGACTACGAGCAGTACTTC.

The chain is built from TRBV19 and TRBJ1-1; 7 bases align to TRBD1. The CDR3 loop spans 13 amino acids. From germline, CDR1 is LNHDA and CDR2 SQIVND (reference sequence). Trimming cost V 4 bases and J 8 bases; bases outside gene matches: 7. CDR3 bases: TGTGCCAGTAGTACCCCCCTGACAGGGGAAGCTTTCTTT. Protein sequence: CASSTPLTGEAFF.

The gene calls are TRBV27 and TRBJ1-1; maybe TRBD1 (6 bases). The V end lost 8 bases, the J end lost 1 base, and 20 bases lay between the germline ends. The CDR3 consists of 16 residues. The germline V gene encodes CDR1 MNHEY and CDR2 SMNVEV (reference sequence). The CDR3 DNA reads as TGTGCCAGCCTTGGGGGGGGGCCCCGATGGAACACTGAAGCTTTCTTT. Protein product: CASLGGGPRWNTEAFF.